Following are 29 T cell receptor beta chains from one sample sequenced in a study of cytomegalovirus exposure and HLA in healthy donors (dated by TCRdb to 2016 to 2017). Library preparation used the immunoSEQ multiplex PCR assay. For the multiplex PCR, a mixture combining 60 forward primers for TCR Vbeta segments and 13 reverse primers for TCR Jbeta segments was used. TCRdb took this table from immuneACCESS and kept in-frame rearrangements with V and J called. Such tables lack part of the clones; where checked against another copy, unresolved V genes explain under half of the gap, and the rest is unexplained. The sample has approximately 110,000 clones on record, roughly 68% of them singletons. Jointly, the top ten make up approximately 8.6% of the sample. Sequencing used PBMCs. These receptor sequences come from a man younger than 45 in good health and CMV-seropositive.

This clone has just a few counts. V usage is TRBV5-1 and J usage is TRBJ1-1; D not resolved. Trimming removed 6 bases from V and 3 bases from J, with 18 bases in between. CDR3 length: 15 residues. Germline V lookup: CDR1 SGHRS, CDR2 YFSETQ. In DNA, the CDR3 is TGCGCCAGCACATATCGAAGAAGCGGGGACACTGAAGCTTTCTTT. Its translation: CASTYRRSGDTEAFF.

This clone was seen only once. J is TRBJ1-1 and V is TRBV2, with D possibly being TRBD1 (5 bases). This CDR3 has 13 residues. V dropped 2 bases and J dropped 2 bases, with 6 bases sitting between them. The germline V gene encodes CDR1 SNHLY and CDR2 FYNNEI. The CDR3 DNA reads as TGTGCCAGCAGTGAAAGGGGTAACACTGAAGCTTTCTTT. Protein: CASSERGNTEAFF.

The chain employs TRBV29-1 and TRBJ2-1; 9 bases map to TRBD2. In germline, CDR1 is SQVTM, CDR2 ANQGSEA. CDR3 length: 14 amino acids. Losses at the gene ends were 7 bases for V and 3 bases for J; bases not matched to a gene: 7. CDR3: CSAPSGTVYNEQFF. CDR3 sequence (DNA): TGCAGCGCTCCTAGCGGGACCGTCTACAATGAGCAGTTCTTC.

This CDR3 reads CAWSWQGAGEKLFF. In nucleotides, the CDR3 is TGTGCCTGGAGTTGGCAGGGGGCAGGGGAAAAACTGTTTTTT. This chain links TRBV30 with TRBJ1-4; 8 bases are shared with TRBD1. The V gene's germline CDR1 is GTSNPN and CDR2 SVGIG (reference sequence). V was pared by 2 bases and J by 8 bases, with 7 bases of the junction left unmatched. CDR3 length: 14 residues.

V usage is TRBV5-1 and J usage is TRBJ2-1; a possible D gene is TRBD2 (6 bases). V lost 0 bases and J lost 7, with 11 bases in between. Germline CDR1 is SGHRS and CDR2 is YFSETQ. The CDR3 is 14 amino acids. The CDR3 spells CASSLGGTANEQFF. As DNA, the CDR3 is TGCGCCAGCAGCTTGGGGGGGACTGCAAATGAGCAGTTCTTC.

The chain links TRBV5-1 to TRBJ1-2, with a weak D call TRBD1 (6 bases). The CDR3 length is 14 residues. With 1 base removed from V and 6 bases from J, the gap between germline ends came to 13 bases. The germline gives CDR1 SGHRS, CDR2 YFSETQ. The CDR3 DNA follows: TGCGCCAGCAGCTTGCAGACAGGTTTGGATGGCTACACCTTC. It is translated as CASSLQTGLDGYTF.

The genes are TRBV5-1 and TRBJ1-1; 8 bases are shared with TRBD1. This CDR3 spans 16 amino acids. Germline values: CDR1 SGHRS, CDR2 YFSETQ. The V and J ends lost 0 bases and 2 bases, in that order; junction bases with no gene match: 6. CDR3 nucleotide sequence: TGCGCCAGCAGCTTGGCGCGGACAGGGAGTAACACTGAAGCTTTCTTT. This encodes CASSLARTGSNTEAFF. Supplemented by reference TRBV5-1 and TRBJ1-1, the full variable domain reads KAGVTQTPRYLIKTRGQQVTLSCSPISGHRSVSWYQQTPGQGLQFLFEYFSETQRNKGNFPGRFSGRQFSNSRSEMNVSTLELGDSALYLCASSLARTGSNTEAFFGQGTRLTVV.

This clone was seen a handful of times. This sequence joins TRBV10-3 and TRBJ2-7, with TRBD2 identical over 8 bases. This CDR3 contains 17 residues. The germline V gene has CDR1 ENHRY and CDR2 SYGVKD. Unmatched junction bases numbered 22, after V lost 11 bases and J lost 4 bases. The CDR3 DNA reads TGTGCCGCATCCGCTAGAAGAGGCGGGGGGTATTCTTACGAGCAGTACTTC. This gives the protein CAASARRGGGYSYEQYF.

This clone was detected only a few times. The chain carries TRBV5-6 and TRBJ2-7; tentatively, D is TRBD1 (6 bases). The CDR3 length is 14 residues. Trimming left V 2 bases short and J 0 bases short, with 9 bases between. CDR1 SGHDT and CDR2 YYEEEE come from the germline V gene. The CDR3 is CASSFTGFSYEQYF. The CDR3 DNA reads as TGTGCCAGCAGCTTTACAGGGTTCTCCTACGAGCAGTACTTC.

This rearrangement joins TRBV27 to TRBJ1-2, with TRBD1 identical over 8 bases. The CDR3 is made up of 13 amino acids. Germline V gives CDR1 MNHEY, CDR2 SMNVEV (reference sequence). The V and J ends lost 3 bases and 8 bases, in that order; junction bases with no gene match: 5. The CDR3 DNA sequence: TGTGCCAGCAGTTTTCAGGGGGCTGGCGGCTACACCTTC. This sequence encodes CASSFQGAGGYTF.

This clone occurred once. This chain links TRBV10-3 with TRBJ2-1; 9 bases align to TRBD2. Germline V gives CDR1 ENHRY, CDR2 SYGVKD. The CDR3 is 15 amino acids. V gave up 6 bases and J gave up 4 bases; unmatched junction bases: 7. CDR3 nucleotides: TGTGCCATCAGGGAAGGCGGGAGGGCATACAATGAGCAGTTCTTC. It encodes CAIREGGRAYNEQFF.

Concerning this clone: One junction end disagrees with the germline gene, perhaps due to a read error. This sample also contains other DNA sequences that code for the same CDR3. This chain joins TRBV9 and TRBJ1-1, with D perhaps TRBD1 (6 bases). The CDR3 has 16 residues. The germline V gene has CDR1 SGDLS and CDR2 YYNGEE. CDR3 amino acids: CASSQSPRGGSTEAFF. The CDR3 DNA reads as TGTGCCAGCAGCCAATCCCCGAGGGGGGGTAGCACTGAAGCTTTTTTT.

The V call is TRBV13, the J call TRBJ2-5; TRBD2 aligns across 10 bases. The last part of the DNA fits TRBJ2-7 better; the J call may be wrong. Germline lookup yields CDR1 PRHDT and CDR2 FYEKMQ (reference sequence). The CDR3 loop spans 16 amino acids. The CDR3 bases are TGTGCCAGCAGCTCTCCCAAGCGGGGGGGCGCCTACGAGCAGTACTTC. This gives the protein CASSSPKRGGAYEQYF.

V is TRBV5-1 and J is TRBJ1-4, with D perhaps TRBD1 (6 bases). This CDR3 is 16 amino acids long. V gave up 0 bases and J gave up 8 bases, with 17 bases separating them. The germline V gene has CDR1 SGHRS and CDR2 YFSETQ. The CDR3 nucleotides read TGCGCCAGCAGCTTGGCCCCCCCAGGGGCCGGCGAAAAACTGTTTTTT. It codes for CASSLAPPGAGEKLFF.

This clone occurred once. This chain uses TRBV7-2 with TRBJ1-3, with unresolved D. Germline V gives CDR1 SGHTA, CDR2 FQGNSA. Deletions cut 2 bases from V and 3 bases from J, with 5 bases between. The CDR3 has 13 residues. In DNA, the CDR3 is TGTGCCAGCAGCTTATTCCATGGAAACACCATATATTTT. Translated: CASSLFHGNTIYF.

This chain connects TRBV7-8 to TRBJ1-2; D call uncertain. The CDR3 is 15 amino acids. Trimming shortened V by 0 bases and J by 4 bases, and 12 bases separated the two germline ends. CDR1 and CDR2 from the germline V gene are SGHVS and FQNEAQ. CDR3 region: CASSLARGSGYGYTF. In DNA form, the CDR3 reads TGTGCCAGCAGCTTAGCGAGAGGGTCGGGCTATGGCTACACCTTC.

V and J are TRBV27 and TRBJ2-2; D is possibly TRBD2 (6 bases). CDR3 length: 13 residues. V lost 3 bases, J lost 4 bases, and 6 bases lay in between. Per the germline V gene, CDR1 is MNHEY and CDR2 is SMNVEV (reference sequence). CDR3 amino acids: CASSLEGTGELFF. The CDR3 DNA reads TGTGCCAGCAGTTTGGAGGGCACCGGGGAGCTGTTTTTT.

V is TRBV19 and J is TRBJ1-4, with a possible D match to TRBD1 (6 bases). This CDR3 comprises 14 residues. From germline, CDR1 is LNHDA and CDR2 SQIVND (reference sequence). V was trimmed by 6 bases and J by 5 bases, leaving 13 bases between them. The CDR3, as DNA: TGTGCCAGTAGGCAGGGGACGAGAAATGAAAAACTGTTTTTT. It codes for CASRQGTRNEKLFF.

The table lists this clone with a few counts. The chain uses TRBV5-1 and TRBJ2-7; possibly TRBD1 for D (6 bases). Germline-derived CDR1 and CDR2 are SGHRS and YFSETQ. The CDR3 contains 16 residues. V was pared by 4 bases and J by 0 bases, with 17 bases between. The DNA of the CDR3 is TGCGCCAGCAGCCCCCGGGGACAACGGTTCTCCTACGAGCAGTACTTC. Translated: CASSPRGQRFSYEQYF. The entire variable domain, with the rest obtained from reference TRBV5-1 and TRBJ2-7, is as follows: KAGVTQTPRYLIKTRGQQVTLSCSPISGHRSVSWYQQTPGQGLQFLFEYFSETQRNKGNFPGRFSGRQFSNSRSEMNVSTLELGDSALYLCASSPRGQRFSYEQYFGPGTRLTVT.

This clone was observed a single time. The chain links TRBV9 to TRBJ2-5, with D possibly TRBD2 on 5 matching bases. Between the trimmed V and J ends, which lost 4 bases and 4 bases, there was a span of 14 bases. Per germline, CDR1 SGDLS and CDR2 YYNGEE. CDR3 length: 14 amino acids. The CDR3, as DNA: TGTGCCAGCAGCTCTAGCCCAGGCCTAGAGACCCAGTACTTC. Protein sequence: CASSSSPGLETQYF.

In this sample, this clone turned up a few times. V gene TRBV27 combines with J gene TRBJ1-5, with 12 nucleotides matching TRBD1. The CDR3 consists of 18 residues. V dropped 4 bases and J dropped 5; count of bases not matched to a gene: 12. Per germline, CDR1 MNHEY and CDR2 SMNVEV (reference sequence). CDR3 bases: TGTGCCAGCAGTTCAACCGGGACAGGGGGCACCGGGGATCAGCCCCAGCATTTT. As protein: CASSSTGTGGTGDQPQHF.

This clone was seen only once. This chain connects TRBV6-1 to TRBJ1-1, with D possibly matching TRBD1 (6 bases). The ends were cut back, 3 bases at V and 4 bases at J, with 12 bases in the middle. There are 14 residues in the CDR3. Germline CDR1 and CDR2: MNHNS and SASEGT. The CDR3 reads CASSEGGAGTEAFF. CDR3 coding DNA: TGTGCCAGCAGTGAGGGGGGGGCGGGCACTGAAGCTTTCTTT.

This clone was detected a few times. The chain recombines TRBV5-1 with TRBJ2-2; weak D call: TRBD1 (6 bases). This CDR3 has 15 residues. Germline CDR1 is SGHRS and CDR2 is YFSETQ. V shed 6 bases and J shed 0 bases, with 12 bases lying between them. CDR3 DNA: TGCGCCAGCAAAGGAGGACAGACGAACACCGGGGAGCTGTTTTTT. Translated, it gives CASKGGQTNTGELFF.

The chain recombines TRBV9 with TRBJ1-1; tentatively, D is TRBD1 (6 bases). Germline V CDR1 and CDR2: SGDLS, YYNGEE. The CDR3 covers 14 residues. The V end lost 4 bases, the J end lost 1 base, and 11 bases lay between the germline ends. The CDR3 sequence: CASSPQQGNTEAFF. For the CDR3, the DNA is TGTGCCAGCAGCCCTCAACAGGGGAACACTGAAGCTTTCTTT.

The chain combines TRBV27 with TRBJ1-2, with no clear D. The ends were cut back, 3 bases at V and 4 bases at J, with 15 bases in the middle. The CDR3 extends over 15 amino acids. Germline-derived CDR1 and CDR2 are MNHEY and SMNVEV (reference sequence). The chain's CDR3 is CASSLVARPIYGYTF. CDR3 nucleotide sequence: TGTGCCAGCAGTTTGGTTGCCAGGCCTATCTATGGCTACACCTTC.

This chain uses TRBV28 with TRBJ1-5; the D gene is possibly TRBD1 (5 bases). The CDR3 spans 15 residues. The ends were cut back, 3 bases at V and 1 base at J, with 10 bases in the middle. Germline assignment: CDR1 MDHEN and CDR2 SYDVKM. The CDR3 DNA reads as TGTGCCAGCAGTTTCCAGGGCCGAAGCAATCAGCCCCAGCATTTT. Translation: CASSFQGRSNQPQHF.

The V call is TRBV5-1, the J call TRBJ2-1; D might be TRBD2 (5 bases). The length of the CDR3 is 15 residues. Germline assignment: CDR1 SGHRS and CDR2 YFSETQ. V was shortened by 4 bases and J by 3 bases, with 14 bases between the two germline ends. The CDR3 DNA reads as TGCGCCAGCAGCGTGGACGGACTTTACTACAATGAGCAGTTCTTC. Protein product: CASSVDGLYYNEQFF.

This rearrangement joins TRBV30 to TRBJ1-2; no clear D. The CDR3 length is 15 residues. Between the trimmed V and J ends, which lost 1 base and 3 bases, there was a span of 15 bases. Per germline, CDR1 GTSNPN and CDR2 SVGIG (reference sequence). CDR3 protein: CAWSGGLIRHYGYTF. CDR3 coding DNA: TGTGCCTGGAGTGGCGGACTCATAAGGCACTATGGCTACACCTTC.

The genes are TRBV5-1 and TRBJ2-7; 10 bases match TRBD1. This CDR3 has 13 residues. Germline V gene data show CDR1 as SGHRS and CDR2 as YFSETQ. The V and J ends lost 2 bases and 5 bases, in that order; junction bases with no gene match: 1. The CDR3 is CASSFGTGDEQYV. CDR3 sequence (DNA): TGCGCCAGCAGCTTCGGGACAGGGGACGAGCAGTACGTC.